This record covers a single T cell receptor beta chain. The data derive from a study of T cell changes during pregnancy in multiple sclerosis. The data were produced by immunoSEQ multiplex PCR, yet TCRdb's version contains in-frame clones alone and is incomplete. The profile shows about 59,000 clones, just under 95% of them singletons. This CDR3 region has 15 residues. The V gene's germline CDR1 is MNHEY and CDR2 SVGAGI. Trimming removed 6 bases at V and 3 bases at J, with 18 bases between. The chain carries TRBV6-5 and TRBJ2-7; tentatively, D is TRBD1 (6 bases). This TCR was recovered from a female donor with multiple sclerosis, enrolled in a pregnancy study. The sample here was CD4+ T cells from peripheral blood mononuclear cells, taken before pregnancy. The CDR3 loop reads CASSPGQPGDYEQYF. CDR3 DNA: TGTGCCAGCAGCCCGGGACAACCTGGAGACTACGAGCAGTACTTC.